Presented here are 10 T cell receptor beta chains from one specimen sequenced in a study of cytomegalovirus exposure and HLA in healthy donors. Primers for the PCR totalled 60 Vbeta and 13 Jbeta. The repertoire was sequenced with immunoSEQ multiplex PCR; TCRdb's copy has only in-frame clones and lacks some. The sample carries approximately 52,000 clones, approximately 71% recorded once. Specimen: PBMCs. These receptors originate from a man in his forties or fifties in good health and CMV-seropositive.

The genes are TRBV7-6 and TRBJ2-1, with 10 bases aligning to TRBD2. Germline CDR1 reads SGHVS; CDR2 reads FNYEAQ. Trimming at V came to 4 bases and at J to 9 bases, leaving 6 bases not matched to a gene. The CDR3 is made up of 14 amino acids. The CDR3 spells CASSSAVAGGEQFF. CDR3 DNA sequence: TGTGCCAGCAGCTCGGCCGTAGCGGGGGGTGAGCAGTTCTTC.

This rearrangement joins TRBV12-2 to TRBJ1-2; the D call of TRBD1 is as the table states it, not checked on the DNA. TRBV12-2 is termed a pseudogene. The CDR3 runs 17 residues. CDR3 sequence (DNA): TGTGCAAGTCGCTTAGTACGGGACAGGGCAGCTAACTATGGCTACACCTTC. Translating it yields CASRLVRDRAANYGYTF.

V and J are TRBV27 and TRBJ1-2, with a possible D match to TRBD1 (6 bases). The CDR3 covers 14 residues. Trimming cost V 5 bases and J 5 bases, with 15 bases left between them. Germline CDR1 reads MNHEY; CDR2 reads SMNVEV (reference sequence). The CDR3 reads CASSLRGLRYGYTF. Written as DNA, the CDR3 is TGTGCCAGCAGTCTGCGGGGGCTGAGGTATGGCTACACCTTC.

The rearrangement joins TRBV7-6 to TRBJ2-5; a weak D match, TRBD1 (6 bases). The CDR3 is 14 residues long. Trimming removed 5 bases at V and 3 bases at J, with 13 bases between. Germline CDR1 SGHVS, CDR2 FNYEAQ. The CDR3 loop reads CASSPPNREETQYF. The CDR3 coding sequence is TGTGCCAGCAGCCCGCCTAACAGGGAAGAGACCCAGTACTTC.

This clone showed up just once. CDR3 DNA: TGTGCCAGCAGCTTCTCAGGGAACACTGAAGCTTTCTTT. Translating gives CASSFSGNTEAFF. The chain combines TRBV7-9 with TRBJ1-1; no reliable D call. Per the germline V gene, CDR1 is SEHNR and CDR2 is FQNEAQ (reference sequence). The CDR3 totals 13 residues. Trimming cost V 3 bases and J 1 base, with 6 bases left between them.

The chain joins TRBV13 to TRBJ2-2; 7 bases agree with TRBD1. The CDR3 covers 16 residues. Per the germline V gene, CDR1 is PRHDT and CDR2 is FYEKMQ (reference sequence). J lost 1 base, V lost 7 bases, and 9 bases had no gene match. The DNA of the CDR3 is TGTGCCAGCACCTACGAGGGGGCGCGGAACACCGGGGAGCTGTTTTTT. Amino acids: CASTYEGARNTGELFF.

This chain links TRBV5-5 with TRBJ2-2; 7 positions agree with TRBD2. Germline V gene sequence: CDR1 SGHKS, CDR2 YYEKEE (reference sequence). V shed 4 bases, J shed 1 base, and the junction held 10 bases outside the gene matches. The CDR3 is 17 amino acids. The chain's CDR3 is CASSHLRDYLNTGELFF. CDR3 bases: TGTGCCAGCAGCCACTTACGGGACTACTTGAACACCGGGGAGCTGTTTTTT. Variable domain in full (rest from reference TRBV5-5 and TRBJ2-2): DAGVTQSPTHLIKTRGQQVTLRCSPISGHKSVSWYQQVLGQGPQFIFQYYEKEERGRGNFPDRFSARQFPNYSSELNVNALLLGDSALYLCASSHLRDYLNTGELFFGEGSRLTVL.

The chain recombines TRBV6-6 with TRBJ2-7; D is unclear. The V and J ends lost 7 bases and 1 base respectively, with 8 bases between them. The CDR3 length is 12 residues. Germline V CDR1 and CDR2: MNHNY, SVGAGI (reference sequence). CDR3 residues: CASKSGSYEQYF. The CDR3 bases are TGTGCCAGCAAATCGGGTTCCTACGAGCAGTACTTC.

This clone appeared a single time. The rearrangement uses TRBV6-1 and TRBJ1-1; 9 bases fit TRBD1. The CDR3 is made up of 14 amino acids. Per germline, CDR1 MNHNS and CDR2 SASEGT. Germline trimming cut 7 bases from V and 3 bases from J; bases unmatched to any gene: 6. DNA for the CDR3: TGTGCCAGCATGAACAGGGGGCGCGACACTGAAGCTTTCTTT. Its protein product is CASMNRGRDTEAFF.

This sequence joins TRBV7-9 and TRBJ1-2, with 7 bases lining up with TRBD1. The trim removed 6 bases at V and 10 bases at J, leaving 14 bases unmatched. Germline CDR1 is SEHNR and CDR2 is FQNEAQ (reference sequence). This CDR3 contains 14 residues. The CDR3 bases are TGTGCCAGCAGTCCGGGACAGTTTTCCCAATTCTACACCTTC. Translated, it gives CASSPGQFSQFYTF.